Listed below are T cell receptor beta chains from one sample, sequenced in a study of T cell responses to AZD1222 COVID-19 vaccine. The table came from immunoSEQ multiplex PCR; TCRdb's copy has only in-frame clones and leaves some out. The table has 100,000 to 150,000 clones, 89% seen once. This specimen consisted of peripheral blood, obtained on day 0 of AZD1222 vaccination. Receptor source: an adult in good health. CDR3s include the opening cysteine and the closing phenylalanine or tryptophan. Each record gives: J gene, V gene, D gene, clone size, CDR3 protein, CDR3 DNA. A D gene is named only where the DNA matches it firmly. Some rows mark clone size as missing; the rest say once, few, many or name a class of expanded clone.

J: TRBJ1-1; V: TRBV11-1; D: -; size: -; CDR3: CASSLTLGGTEAFF; DNA: TGTGCCAGCAGCCTCACGTTAGGGGGGACTGAAGCTTTCTTT
J: TRBJ2-1; V: TRBV19; D: -; size: -; CDR3: CASSLHNEQFF; DNA: TGTGCCAGTAGCTTGCACAATGAGCAGTTCTTC
J: TRBJ2-7; V: TRBV4-2; D: -; size: once; CDR3: CASSPKSLGEQYF; DNA: TGTGCCAGCAGCCCCAAGTCGCTGGGTGAGCAGTACTTC
J: TRBJ1-1; V: TRBV18; D: -; size: -; CDR3: CASSRSGTPNTEAFF; DNA: TGTGCCAGCTCACGGAGTGGGACACCGAACACTGAAGCTTTCTTT
J: TRBJ1-6; V: TRBV6-1; D: -; size: once; CDR3: CASSDGSPLHF; DNA: TGTGCCAGCAGTGATGGGTCACCCCTCCACTTT
J: TRBJ2-2; V: TRBV3-1/TRBV3-2; D: -; size: -; CDR3: CASSQPPVRPGELFF; DNA: TGTGCCAGCAGCCAGCCCCCGGTGAGACCCGGGGAGCTGTTTTTT
J: TRBJ1-3; V: TRBV18; D: -; size: -; CDR3: CASSPPGETGNTIYF; DNA: TGTGCCAGCTCACCACCGGGCGAAACTGGAAACACCATATATTTT
J: TRBJ1-3; V: TRBV23-1; D: -; size: -; CDR3: CASSPPFGSGNTIYF; DNA: TGCGCCAGCAGTCCCCCGTTCGGCTCTGGAAACACCATATATTTT
J: TRBJ2-2; V: TRBV24-1; D: TRBD2; size: -; CDR3: CATSDIAGGTGELFF; DNA: TGTGCCACCAGTGATATAGCGGGAGGAACCGGGGAGCTGTTTTTT
J: TRBJ1-2; V: TRBV3-1/TRBV3-2; D: -; size: -; CDR3: CASSGQLNYGYTF; DNA: TGTGCCAGCAGCGGACAGTTGAACTATGGCTACACCTTC
J: TRBJ2-3; V: TRBV4-3; D: -; size: -; CDR3: CASSQKGGTDTQYF; DNA: TGCGCCAGCAGCCAGAAAGGTGGCACAGATACGCAGTATTTT
J: TRBJ1-2; V: TRBV19; D: -; size: -; CDR3: CASSIAGTNYGYTF; DNA: TGTGCCAGTAGTATAGCAGGCACCAACTATGGCTACACCTTC
J: TRBJ2-5; V: TRBV19; D: TRBD2; size: once; CDR3: CASSILAGGPGGETQYF; DNA: TGTGCCAGTAGTATTCTAGCGGGAGGGCCGGGGGGAGAGACCCAGTACTTC
J: TRBJ1-1; V: TRBV2; D: -; size: few; CDR3: CARGSSTEAFF; DNA: TGTGCACGGGGGTCGAGCACTGAAGCTTTCTTT
J: TRBJ1-3; V: TRBV30; D: -; size: -; CDR3: CAWSVGQSTWMVGNTIYF; DNA: TGTGCCTGGAGTGTAGGGCAGTCCACTTGGATGGTAGGAAACACCATATATTTT
J: TRBJ2-7; V: TRBV19; D: TRBD2; size: -; CDR3: CASSAGVAGDYEQYF; DNA: TGTGCCAGTAGCGCCGGGGTAGCGGGAGACTACGAGCAGTACTTC
J: TRBJ2-1; V: TRBV19; D: TRBD2; size: -; CDR3: CASIGLASEQFF; DNA: TGTGCCAGCATCGGACTAGCGAGTGAGCAGTTCTTC
J: TRBJ2-2; V: TRBV3-1/TRBV3-2; D: -; size: -; CDR3: CASSQGLQIYTGELFF; DNA: TGTGCCAGCAGCCAAGGTTTACAGATTTACACCGGGGAGCTGTTTTTT
J: TRBJ2-1; V: TRBV9; D: TRBD1; size: -; CDR3: CASSVDGRGYNEQFF; DNA: TGTGCCAGCAGCGTAGACGGCAGGGGGTACAATGAGCAGTTCTTC
J: TRBJ1-2; V: TRBV4-2; D: -; size: -; CDR3: CASSQELTGHYGYTF; DNA: TGTGCCAGCAGCCAAGAGTTAACGGGGCATTATGGCTACACCTTC
J: TRBJ1-1; V: TRBV6-5; D: -; size: -; CDR3: CASSRGEGTEAFF; DNA: TGTGCCAGCAGTCGAGGAGAAGGCACTGAAGCTTTCTTT
J: TRBJ1-2; V: TRBV7-2; D: -; size: -; CDR3: CASSLSYGYTF; DNA: TGTGCCAGCAGCCTTAGCTATGGCTACACCTTC
J: TRBJ2-7; V: TRBV19; D: -; size: -; CDR3: CASSISADSYEQYF; DNA: TGTGCCAGTAGTATATCAGCAGACTCCTACGAGCAGTACTTC
J: TRBJ1-5; V: TRBV6-6; D: TRBD1; size: -; CDR3: CASSGQGSGQPQHF; DNA: TGTGCCAGCAGTGGACAGGGGAGCGGGCAGCCCCAGCATTTT
J: TRBJ2-7; V: TRBV9; D: -; size: once; CDR3: CASSVVGGTYEQYF; DNA: TGTGCCAGCAGCGTAGTTGGAGGGACCTACGAGCAGTACTTC
J: TRBJ2-7; V: TRBV28; D: -; size: -; CDR3: CASRRQPYEQYF; DNA: TGTGCCAGCAGACGACAACCGTACGAGCAGTACTTC